Given below is one TCR beta chain in context. The data were obtained in a study of CD8 T cells in Susac syndrome. The RNA, about 0.5 to 1 ug, was put through reverse transcription using random hexamers. TCRdb recomputed calls from the immunoSEQ multiplex PCR reads with MiXCR, one row per CDR3 protein. The sample consists of about 200,000 distinct CDR3 sequences, 91% of them appearing once. V lost 1 base, J lost 2 bases, and 4 bases stayed unmatched. This CDR3 spans 14 amino acids. CDR1 DFQATT and CDR2 SNEGSKA come from the germline V gene (reference sequence). The sequence was collected from a human donor with Susac syndrome. The V call is TRBV20-1, the J call TRBJ2-7; 8 bases are a match to TRBD2. The source material was CD4+ T cells from PBMCs. CDR3 sequence reads: CSARVSAGAYEQYF. As DNA, the CDR3 is TGCAGTGCTAGAGTCTCAGCGGGGGCCTACGAGCAGTACTTC.